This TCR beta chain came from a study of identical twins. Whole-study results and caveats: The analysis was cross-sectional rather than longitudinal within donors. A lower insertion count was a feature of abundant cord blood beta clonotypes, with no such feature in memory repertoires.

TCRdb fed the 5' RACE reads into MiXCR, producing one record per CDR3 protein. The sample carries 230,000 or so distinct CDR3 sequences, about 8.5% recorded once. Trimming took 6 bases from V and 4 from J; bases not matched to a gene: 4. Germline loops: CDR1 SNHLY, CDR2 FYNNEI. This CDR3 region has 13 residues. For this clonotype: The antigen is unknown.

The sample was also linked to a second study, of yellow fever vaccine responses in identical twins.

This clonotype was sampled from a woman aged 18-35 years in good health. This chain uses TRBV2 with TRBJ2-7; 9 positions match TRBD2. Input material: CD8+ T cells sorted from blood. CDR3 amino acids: CASRASGVYEQYF. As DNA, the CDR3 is TGTGCCAGCAGAGCTAGCGGGGTGTACGAGCAGTACTTC.